These 14 T cell receptor beta chains were sequenced from one sample in a study of lymphopenia after photon versus proton radiotherapy. TCRdb's table, derived via immunoSEQ multiplex PCR, lists solely in-frame clones and lacks some. The sample consists of around 50,000 clones, roughly 84% of them appearing once. Sequenced material: peripheral blood, taken from a patient treated with proton-based radiotherapy. The receptors stem from a man aged 55 to 70 with pancreatic cancer.

The chain couples TRBV18 to TRBJ2-3; 7 bases fit TRBD1. The CDR3 sequence is 18 residues long. With 5 bases clipped from V and 2 bases from J, the junction kept 16 bases outside the gene matches. Germline V gene lookup returns CDR1 KGHSH and CDR2 LQKENI. CDR3 amino acids: CASSTRAGTEGYTDTQYF. The DNA of the CDR3 is TGTGCCAGCTCAACAAGAGCCGGGACAGAAGGTTACACAGATACGCAGTATTTT.

J is TRBJ1-2 and V is TRBV28; 7 positions match TRBD1. CDR3 size: 15 residues. The germline V gene encodes CDR1 MDHEN and CDR2 SYDVKM. Trimming at V came to 5 bases and at J to 4 bases, leaving 10 bases not matched to a gene. As DNA, the CDR3 is TGTGCCAGCAGTGAAACCGGGACAGCGGTCTATGGCTACACCTTC. This gives the protein CASSETGTAVYGYTF.

The CDR3 sequence is CASSFMSSGGDEQYF. The CDR3, as DNA: TGTGCCAGCAGCTTCATGTCTTCGGGCGGCGACGAGCAGTACTTC. The V call is TRBV9, the J call TRBJ2-7; D is undetermined. There are 15 residues in the CDR3. Germline V gene sequence: CDR1 SGDLS, CDR2 YYNGEE. V dropped 4 bases and J dropped 5 bases, with 19 bases sitting between them. The full variable domain, with the rest looked up from reference TRBV9 and TRBJ2-7, is DSGVTQTPKHLITATGQRVTLRCSPRSGDLSVYWYQQSLDQGLQFLIQYYNGEERAKGNILERFSAQQFPDLHSELNLSSLELGDSALYFCASSFMSSGGDEQYFGPGTRLTVT.

The chain joins TRBV5-1 to TRBJ2-1, with D possibly matching TRBD2 (6 bases). V dropped 6 bases and J dropped 3 bases, with 16 bases sitting between them. The CDR3 spans 15 residues. Germline V lookup: CDR1 SGHRS, CDR2 YFSETQ. The CDR3 nucleotides are TGCGCCAGCAAAGTAACGGCGGGAAACTACAATGAGCAGTTCTTC. This gives the protein CASKVTAGNYNEQFF.

V usage is TRBV11-3 and J usage is TRBJ2-1; TRBD2 matches 8 bases. CDR1 SGHNT and CDR2 YENEEA come from the germline V gene. The CDR3 has 17 amino acids. V trimming: 1 base; J trimming: 5 bases; junction bases outside the gene matches: 10. This CDR3 reads CASSLVGGGTVNNEQFF. The CDR3 bases are TGTGCCAGCAGCTTAGTGGGCGGGGGGACTGTTAACAATGAGCAGTTCTTC.

This clone has only one observation. The rearrangement uses TRBV20-1 and TRBJ1-2, with D perhaps matching TRBD1 (5 bases). This CDR3 has 11 residues. CDR1 and CDR2 (germline): DFQATT, SNEGSKA (reference sequence). The CDR3 loop reads CNQKTDYGYTF. The CDR3 bases are TGCAACCAAAAGACAGACTATGGCTACACCTTC.

The rearrangement joins TRBV5-8 to TRBJ2-1, with 9 bases lining up with TRBD2. V dropped 4 bases and J dropped 3; count of bases not matched to a gene: 5. The CDR3 is 15 residues long. The germline V gene encodes CDR1 SGHTS and CDR2 YDEGEE. CDR3 loop: CASSGGLAFYNEQFF. The CDR3 DNA reads as TGTGCCAGCAGCGGGGGACTAGCATTCTACAATGAGCAGTTCTTC.

This clone was seen more than once but under ten times. The rearrangement links TRBV7-3 to TRBJ1-1; D unresolved. The length of the CDR3 is 15 residues. The V end was cut by 2 bases, the J end by 4 bases, with 14 bases between. CDR1 and CDR2 (germline): SGHTA, FQGTGA. The CDR3 DNA reads as TGTGCCAGCAGCTTAGTCATTGAGGGTGGCACTGAAGCTTTCTTT. This codes for CASSLVIEGGTEAFF.

This rearrangement joins TRBV7-2 to TRBJ1-4, with D perhaps matching TRBD1 (5 bases). Germline V CDR1 and CDR2: SGHTA, FQGNSA. There are 15 residues in the CDR3. V dropped 4 bases and J dropped 4 bases, with 13 bases sitting between them. The CDR3 sequence: CASSSQWGFNEKLFF. The CDR3 DNA reads as TGTGCCAGCAGCTCCCAATGGGGGTTTAATGAAAAACTGTTTTTT.

The rearrangement joins TRBV2 to TRBJ2-1, with 7 nucleotides matching TRBD2. The CDR3 totals 15 residues. Germline lookup yields CDR1 SNHLY and CDR2 FYNNEI. With 8 bases clipped from V and 0 bases from J, the junction kept 7 bases outside the gene matches. The CDR3 spells CASSTAGVSYNEQFF. CDR3 sequence (DNA): TGTGCCAGCTCAACCGCGGGGGTCTCCTACAATGAGCAGTTCTTC.

The chain links TRBV16 to TRBJ2-7, with D perhaps matching TRBD1 (6 bases). The V end lost 4 bases, the J end lost 1 base, and 14 bases lay between the germline ends. In germline, CDR1 is KGHSY, CDR2 FQNENV. The CDR3 totals 15 residues. CDR3 amino acids: CASSPLSGQSYEQYF. The CDR3 DNA sequence: TGTGCCAGCAGCCCCCTCTCTGGACAGTCCTACGAGCAGTACTTC.

In its sample, this clone ranks as medium-sized (0.01 to 0.1%). The rearrangement links TRBV5-1 to TRBJ1-5, with a weak D call TRBD1 (5 bases). The CDR3 length is 12 residues. V shed 5 bases and J shed 9 bases, with 12 bases lying between them. Germline V gives CDR1 SGHRS, CDR2 YFSETQ. CDR3: CASRPDSGPQHF. In nucleotides, the CDR3 is TGCGCCAGCAGACCTGACAGTGGGCCCCAGCATTTT.

The genes are TRBV6-5 and TRBJ2-7; weak D call: TRBD2 (5 bases). V gave up 6 bases and J gave up 3 bases, with 12 bases separating them. Germline CDR1 and CDR2: MNHEY and SVGAGI. The CDR3 contains 13 residues. The CDR3 sequence: CASRKREGYEQYF. In DNA form, the CDR3 reads TGTGCCAGCAGAAAAAGAGAGGGCTACGAGCAGTACTTC.

Concerning this clone: An end of the junction does not agree with germline; a read error may underlie this. The V call is TRBV7-2, the J call TRBJ2-7; D remains ambiguous. Germline assignment: CDR1 SGHTA and CDR2 FQGNSA. The CDR3 spans 11 residues. CDR3 loop: CASSFSSEQYF. CDR3 DNA sequence: TGTGCCAGCAGCTTCTCCTCCGAGCAGTACTTC.